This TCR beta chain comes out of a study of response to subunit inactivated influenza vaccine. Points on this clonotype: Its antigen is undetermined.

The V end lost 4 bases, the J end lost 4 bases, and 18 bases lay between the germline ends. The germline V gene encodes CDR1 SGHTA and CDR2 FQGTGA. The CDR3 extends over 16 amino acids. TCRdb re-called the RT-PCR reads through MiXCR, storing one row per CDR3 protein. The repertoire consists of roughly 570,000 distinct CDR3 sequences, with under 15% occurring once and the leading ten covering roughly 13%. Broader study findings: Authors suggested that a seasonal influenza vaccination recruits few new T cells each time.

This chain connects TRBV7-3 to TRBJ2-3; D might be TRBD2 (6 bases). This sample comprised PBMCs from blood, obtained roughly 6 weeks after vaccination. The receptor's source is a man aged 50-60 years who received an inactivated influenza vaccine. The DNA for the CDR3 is TGTGCCAGCAGCTACACGGGGACCGGGAGCGCAGATACGCAGTATTTT. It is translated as CASSYTGTGSADTQYF. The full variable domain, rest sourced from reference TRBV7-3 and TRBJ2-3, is GAGVSQTPSNKVTEKGKYVELRCDPISGHTALYWYRQSLGQGPEFLIYFQGTGAADDSGLPNDRFFAVRPEGSVSTLKIQRTERGDSAVYLCASSYTGTGSADTQYFGPGTRLTVL.